The 31 T cell receptor beta chains presented below share a single source sample, sequenced in a study of CD8 T cells in Susac syndrome (dated by TCRdb to about 2019). The library relied on the immunoSEQ multiplex PCR assay. RNA was extracted using the RNeasy kit, and roughly 0.45 to 1 microgram was reverse transcribed with random hexamers. TCRdb reprocessed the public reads (quality trimming at Q25 with fastp, clone calling with MiXCR) and kept in-frame beta chains. Each entry merges the rows of one CDR3 protein and shows their most common DNA and genes. The sample profile shows some 110,000 distinct CDR3 sequences; around 95% of them were found once. The ten largest clones capture around 0.078% of the sample. The sample consisted of CD4+ T cells from PBMCs. These receptors came from a human donor in good health.

This chain links TRBV9 with TRBJ1-3; D uncertain. The CDR3 length is 14 residues. V gave up 2 bases and J gave up 2 bases, with 8 bases separating them. The germline V gene encodes CDR1 SGDLS and CDR2 YYNGEE. The CDR3 region is CASSVGRPGNTIYF. The CDR3 DNA reads TGTGCCAGCAGCGTTGGGCGGCCTGGAAACACCATATATTTT.

J is TRBJ1-2 and V is TRBV7-9; D is unclear. Germline assignment: CDR1 SEHNR and CDR2 FQNEAQ (reference sequence). This CDR3 comprises 14 residues. V gave up 0 bases and J gave up 2 bases, with 7 bases separating them. The CDR3 DNA sequence: TGTGCCAGCAGCTTAGCCGCAGAAAACTATGGCTACACCTTC. It codes for CASSLAAENYGYTF.

The chain joins TRBV4-3 to TRBJ2-1; unclear D gene. V dropped 0 bases and J dropped 4 bases, with 13 bases sitting between them. The CDR3 is made up of 16 amino acids. CDR1 is LGHNA, CDR2 YSLEER, per germline. DNA for the CDR3: TGCGCCAGCAGCCAAGAGCGACTTCCTTCTTACAATGAGCAGTTCTTC. Encoded protein: CASSQERLPSYNEQFF.

This chain joins TRBV7-2 and TRBJ1-1; D unresolved. Germline CDR1 is SGHTA and CDR2 is FQGNSA. The CDR3 extends over 17 amino acids. V lost 1 base and J lost 0, with 15 bases in between. CDR3 region: CASSLVGWAVVNTEAFF. CDR3 bases: TGTGCCAGCAGCTTAGTGGGATGGGCAGTGGTGAACACTGAAGCTTTCTTT.

V is TRBV5-5 and J is TRBJ2-7; 8 bases align to TRBD1. CDR1 is SGHKS, CDR2 YYEKEE, per germline (reference sequence). The CDR3 sequence is 14 residues long. The ends lost 4 bases at V and 3 bases at J; junction bases unmatched: 6. This CDR3 is CASSPRTGGYEQYF. The CDR3 coding sequence is TGTGCCAGCAGCCCCCGAACAGGGGGCTACGAGCAGTACTTC. Full variable domain (missing parts from reference TRBV5-5 and TRBJ2-7): DAGVTQSPTHLIKTRGQQVTLRCSPISGHKSVSWYQQVLGQGPQFIFQYYEKEERGRGNFPDRFSARQFPNYSSELNVNALLLGDSALYLCASSPRTGGYEQYFGPGTRLTVT.

The chain employs TRBV2 and TRBJ1-5; possible D gene TRBD1, 5 bases. The germline V gene encodes CDR1 SNHLY and CDR2 FYNNEI. This CDR3 has 13 residues. Trimming stripped 5 bases from V and 1 base from J, with 6 bases between. CDR3 region: CASSWGSNQPQHF. In DNA form, the CDR3 reads TGTGCCAGCAGTTGGGGGAGCAATCAGCCCCAGCATTTT.

This clonotype was recorded once. The rearrangement links TRBV29-1 to TRBJ1-1; maybe TRBD1 (5 bases). Germline V gene data show CDR1 as SQVTM and CDR2 as ANQGSEA. Trimming cost V 5 bases and J 0 bases, with 22 bases left between them. This CDR3 spans 17 amino acids. The CDR3, as DNA: TGCAGCGTTCCCCGGGGCGAGGGCCCTGAGATGAACACTGAAGCTTTCTTT. This sequence encodes CSVPRGEGPEMNTEAFF.

This chain joins TRBV20-1 and TRBJ2-3; 13 bases line up with TRBD2. CDR1 is DFQATT, CDR2 SNEGSKA, per germline (reference sequence). The J segment lost 1 base and the V segment lost 6 bases, leaving 7 bases of the junction unmatched. The CDR3 contains 16 residues. CDR3 protein: CSARPGLAGRTDTQYF. The CDR3 bases are TGCAGTGCGCGACCGGGACTAGCGGGGCGCACAGATACGCAGTATTTT.

This clonotype was recorded only once. CDR3 sequence reads: CASSGTGATDTQYF. CDR3 bases: TGCGCCAGCAGCGGAACAGGGGCCACAGATACGCAGTATTTT. The chain carries TRBV5-1 and TRBJ2-3; 7 nucleotides line up with TRBD1. V gave up 4 bases and J gave up 2 bases; unmatched junction bases: 4. The CDR3 consists of 14 residues. Germline CDR1 SGHRS, CDR2 YFSETQ.

This sequence joins TRBV29-1 and TRBJ1-1; D may be TRBD1 (5 bases). Germline CDR1 reads SQVTM; CDR2 reads ANQGSEA. V was pared by 7 bases and J by 0 bases, with 12 bases between. The CDR3 has 13 amino acids. CDR3 residues: CSAQGVMNTEAFF. The CDR3 DNA reads TGCAGCGCCCAAGGGGTGATGAACACTGAAGCTTTCTTT.

The chain recombines TRBV20-1 with TRBJ2-7; 11 bases match TRBD2. CDR1 is DFQATT, CDR2 SNEGSKA, per germline (reference sequence). CDR3 length: 14 amino acids. Trimming cost V 5 bases and J 5 bases; bases outside gene matches: 8. The CDR3: CSALSGRALHEQYF. The CDR3 region has the DNA TGCAGTGCTCTTAGCGGGAGGGCCCTCCACGAGCAGTACTTC.

This chain connects TRBV3-1 to TRBJ2-1, with D unclear. CDR3 length: 13 residues. V lost 0 bases and J lost 10, with 10 bases in between. Germline lookup yields CDR1 LGHDT and CDR2 YNNKEL (reference sequence). CDR3 residues: CASSQDSAREQFF. The DNA for the CDR3 is TGTGCCAGCAGCCAAGATTCAGCGCGGGAGCAGTTCTTC.

This sequence joins TRBV20-1 and TRBJ1-3; D call uncertain. This CDR3 has 17 residues. Germline CDR1 reads DFQATT; CDR2 reads SNEGSKA (reference sequence). Trimming pared 0 bases from V and 0 bases from J, leaving 15 bases between. The CDR3 DNA reads as TGCAGTGCTAGAGATGGGAGGGCAGTGAGCTCTGGAAACACCATATATTTT. Its translation is CSARDGRAVSSGNTIYF.

The V call is TRBV24-1, the J call TRBJ2-2, with TRBD1 matching 7 bases. V was clipped by 2 bases and J by 3 bases; unmatched bases: 2. Looked up from germline, CDR1 is KGHDR and CDR2 is SFDVKD. This CDR3 comprises 15 residues. CDR3 sequence reads: CATSDSGQYTGELFF. The DNA of the CDR3 is TGTGCCACCAGTGATTCGGGACAGTACACCGGGGAGCTGTTTTTT.

The chain has TRBV4-2 and TRBJ1-2; D is ambiguous. The CDR3 sequence is 14 residues long. V shed 0 bases and J shed 8 bases, with 13 bases lying between them. Germline V CDR1 and CDR2: LGHNA, YNFKEQ. The chain's CDR3 is CASSQDTKGVGYTF. For the CDR3, the DNA is TGTGCCAGCAGCCAAGATACAAAAGGAGTGGGCTACACCTTC.

The gene calls are TRBV4-2 and TRBJ2-5, with 10 bases fitting TRBD1. This CDR3 has 16 amino acids. The junction had 9 bases not matched to a gene; V was cut back by 4 bases and J by 4 bases. CDR1 LGHNA and CDR2 YNFKEQ come from the germline V gene. The CDR3 DNA is TGTGCCAGCAGCCGCAACGCCGGGACAGGGGCAGAGACCCAGTACTTC. It codes for CASSRNAGTGAETQYF.

The gene calls are TRBV3-1 and TRBJ1-2; unclear D gene. Trimming left V 1 base short and J 3 bases short, with 6 bases between. The CDR3 runs 13 residues. Germline V CDR1 and CDR2: LGHDT, YNNKEL (reference sequence). CDR3 amino acids: CASSQVEYYGYTF. In nucleotides, the CDR3 is TGTGCCAGCAGCCAAGTGGAATACTATGGCTACACCTTC. The variable domain in full, with the rest retrieved from reference TRBV3-1 and TRBJ1-2, is DTAVSQTPKYLVTQMGNDKSIKCEQNLGHDTMYWYKQDSKKFLKIMFSYNNKELIINETVPNRFSPKSPDKAHLNLHINSLELGDSAVYFCASSQVEYYGYTFGSGTRLTVV.

V is TRBV30 and J is TRBJ2-2, with D hard to call. The V and J ends lost 2 bases and 5 bases respectively, with 9 bases between them. In germline, CDR1 is GTSNPN, CDR2 SVGIG (reference sequence). The CDR3 has 13 residues. The DNA for the CDR3 is TGTGCCTGGAGTTGGTTATCTACCGGGGAGCTGTTTTTT. Residues: CAWSWLSTGELFF.

The rearrangement uses TRBV5-1 and TRBJ2-6; D ambiguous. This CDR3 has 15 residues. V gave up 6 bases and J gave up 4 bases, with 14 bases separating them. Germline V lookup: CDR1 SGHRS, CDR2 YFSETQ. CDR3 amino acids: CASKDGYGGANVLTF. CDR3 coding DNA: TGCGCCAGCAAGGACGGCTACGGGGGGGCCAACGTCCTGACTTTC.

Turning to this clonotype: The junction differs from germline at one of its ends, possibly a read error. The rearrangement uses TRBV5-6 and TRBJ2-7; 7 positions match TRBD2. There are 16 residues in the CDR3. Germline V lookup: CDR1 SGHDT, CDR2 YYEEEE. The CDR3 sequence: CASSLIGPGGIYEQHF. As DNA, the CDR3 is TGTGCCAGCAGCTTGATTGGACCCGGGGGGATCTACGAGCAGCACTTC. Complete variable domain (other parts from reference TRBV5-6 and TRBJ2-7): DAGVTQSPTHLIKTRGQQVTLRCSPKSGHDTVSWYQQALGQGPQFIFQYYEEEERQRGNFPDRFSGHQFPNYSSELNVNALLLGDSALYLCASSLIGPGGIYEQHFGPGTRLTVT.

This chain connects TRBV4-1 to TRBJ2-6; 10 bases agree with TRBD2. This CDR3 spans 19 amino acids. CDR1 is MGHRA, CDR2 YSYEKL, per germline. The ends lost 3 bases at V and 0 bases at J; junction bases unmatched: 8. Here the CDR3 DNA reads TGCGCCAGCAGCCACACCCTAGCGGGAGCTACCTCTGGGGCCAACGTCCTGACTTTC. It codes for CASSHTLAGATSGANVLTF.

The rearrangement uses TRBV18 and TRBJ1-2; no definite D call. The ends were cut back, 3 bases at V and 2 bases at J, with 10 bases in the middle. CDR3 length equals 14 residues. Germline values: CDR1 KGHSH, CDR2 LQKENI. CDR3 nucleotide sequence: TGTGCCAGCTCACCGGTAAACGGGAACTATGGCTACACCTTC. Translation gives CASSPVNGNYGYTF.

Worth noting for this clonotype: Mismatch with germline at one junction end may stem from a read error. The V and J genes are TRBV3-1 and TRBJ2-5, with 11 bases that match TRBD1. There are 18 residues in the CDR3. Germline V CDR1 and CDR2: LGHDT, YNNKEL (reference sequence). The CDR3 sequence: CASSQVTGQGAGSEAQYF. The CDR3 DNA reads as TGTGCCAGCAGCCAAGTGACCGGACAGGGGGCCGGTTCAGAGGCCCAGTACTTC.

The V gene is TRBV6-2 or TRBV6-3, the J gene TRBJ2-2; the D gene could be TRBD1 or TRBD2 (6 bases each). The germline CDR1 and CDR2 sequences are MNHEY and SVGEGT. This CDR3 region has 14 residues. V lost 7 bases and J lost 5, with 14 bases in between. CDR3 sequence (DNA): TGTGCCAGCATCCCCGGGGGCGAGACCGGGGAGCTGTTTTTT. It translates to CASIPGGETGELFF.

This chain connects TRBV11-2 to TRBJ2-1, with 9 positions matching TRBD2. Per the germline V gene, CDR1 is SGHAT and CDR2 is FQNNGV. CDR3 length: 17 residues. V shed 3 bases and J 6 bases; nucleotides not matched to a gene: 12. The CDR3 reads CASSFSGAGGNLNEQFF. The CDR3, as DNA: TGTGCCAGCAGCTTTAGCGGGGCGGGAGGGAACCTCAATGAGCAGTTCTTC.

The rearrangement joins TRBV7-9 to TRBJ2-5, with 10 nucleotides matching TRBD2. Germline CDR1 and CDR2: SEHNR and FQNEAQ (reference sequence). This CDR3 has 17 amino acids. V was clipped by 5 bases and J by 3 bases; unmatched bases: 12. The CDR3 nucleotides are TGTGCCAGCAGCCCTACAGGGTTGCTAGCGGGAGAAGAGACCCAGTACTTC. Its protein product is CASSPTGLLAGEETQYF.

This chain joins TRBV23-1 and TRBJ2-1; TRBD1 might be the D (6 bases). TRBV23-1 is noted as an ORF with a role that remains uncertain. Trimming left V 4 bases short and J 9 bases short, with 28 bases between. This CDR3 has 18 amino acids. CDR3 protein: CASSPNPRLTGPTGEQFF. CDR3 coding DNA: TGCGCCAGCAGTCCCAACCCCCGACTGACAGGTCCCACCGGTGAGCAGTTCTTC.

A note on this clonotype: Its ends do not fully match the called genes, so a read error is possible. V usage is TRBV18 and J usage is TRBJ2-3; TRBD2 matches at 8 bases. The CDR3 runs to 14 residues. Germline loops: CDR1 KGHSH, CDR2 LQKENI. The CDR3 sequence is CASSPRTSIDTQYF. The CDR3 bases are TGTGCCAGCTCACCGAGGACTAGCATAGATACGCAGTATTTT.

This clonotype was detected only once. The J gene is TRBJ2-3, the V gene TRBV29-1; 11 positions match TRBD2. The CDR3 contains 14 residues. Trimming cost V 5 bases and J 4 bases; bases outside gene matches: 5. Germline CDR1 SQVTM, CDR2 ANQGSEA. CDR3 nucleotides: TGCAGCGTTACTAGCGGGAGAACTGCAGATACGCAGTATTTT. This gives the protein CSVTSGRTADTQYF.

The chain joins TRBV7-9 to TRBJ1-5; D possibly corresponds to TRBD1 (5 bases). Deletions cut 5 bases from V and 2 bases from J, with 16 bases between. The V gene's germline CDR1 is SEHNR and CDR2 FQNEAQ (reference sequence). The CDR3 covers 16 residues. Here the CDR3 reads CASSSRGGGGNQPQHF. CDR3 in DNA: TGTGCCAGCAGCAGTCGGGGGGGAGGAGGCAATCAGCCCCAGCATTTT.

J is TRBJ2-1 and V is TRBV5-6; TRBD1 might be the D (5 bases). Germline-derived CDR1 and CDR2 are SGHDT and YYEEEE. V lost 1 base and J 5 bases, leaving 13 bases between the germline ends. The length of the CDR3 is 15 residues. The CDR3 here is CASSLRLAGNNEQFF. The CDR3 bases are TGTGCCAGCAGCTTGCGGCTCGCAGGGAACAATGAGCAGTTCTTC.